A single sample gave rise to the 15 T cell receptor beta chains below, sequenced in a study of cytomegalovirus exposure and HLA in healthy donors. PCR employed 60 Vbeta and 13 Jbeta primers. This table comes from immunoSEQ multiplex PCR, and its TCRdb copy is limited to in-frame clones, with some not included. The repertoire has 150,000 to 200,000 clones, roughly three quarters of them found once; the top ten carry 3.1%. The specimen sequenced was PBMCs. These TCRs come from a male donor in good health and CMV-seronegative.

The gene calls are TRBV6-5 and TRBJ2-7; 10 bases line up with TRBD2. CDR1 MNHEY and CDR2 SVGAGI come from the germline V gene. V was clipped by 5 bases and J by 7 bases; unmatched bases: 8. The CDR3 is made up of 14 amino acids. The CDR3 coding sequence is TGTGCCAGCAGTCAAGCGGGAGGGCCGCGTGAGCAGTACTTC. Encoded protein: CASSQAGGPREQYF.

V usage is TRBV10-3 and J usage is TRBJ2-2, with TRBD2 identical over 11 bases. CDR3 length: 18 amino acids. The junction had 7 bases not matched to a gene; V was cut back by 4 bases and J by 0 bases. CDR1 is ENHRY, CDR2 SYGVKD, per germline. CDR3 amino acids: CAISVTSGDSANTGELFF. CDR3 nucleotides: TGTGCCATCAGTGTGACTAGCGGGGATTCCGCGAACACCGGGGAGCTGTTTTTT.

This clone is a singleton in its sample. The CDR3 ends on some other residue instead of the conserved phenylalanine or tryptophan, so this is likely a read error. The chain combines TRBV11-1 with TRBJ2-3; 9 bases agree with TRBD2. V was pared by 2 bases and J by 5 bases, with 5 bases of the junction left unmatched. CDR3 length equals 15 residues. Germline CDR1 SGHAT, CDR2 FQDESV (reference sequence). The CDR3 bases are TGTGCCAGCAGCTTACCAGCGGGAGGTTTAGATACGCAGTATCTT. Translation: CASSLPAGGLDTQYL.

CDR3 residues: CASSSPDRGIYGYTF. The CDR3 coding sequence is TGTGCCAGTAGTTCCCCGGACAGGGGAATCTATGGCTACACCTTC. The rearrangement joins TRBV19 to TRBJ1-2, with 9 bases aligning to TRBD1. Germline CDR1 LNHDA, CDR2 SQIVND (reference sequence). V gave up 5 bases and J gave up 4 bases; unmatched junction bases: 8. The CDR3 covers 15 residues. The full variable domain, in which reference TRBV19 and TRBJ1-2 provide the parts outside the CDR3, is DGGITQSPKYLFRKEGQNVTLSCEQNLNHDAMYWYRQDPGQGLRLIYYSQIVNDFQKGDIAEGYSVSREKKESFPLTVTSAQKNPTAFYLCASSSPDRGIYGYTFGSGTRLTVV.

There are a few counts of this clone. The rearrangement joins TRBV7-8 to TRBJ2-5, with 7 bases matching TRBD2. The CDR3 is 15 amino acids. Germline CDR1 is SGHVS and CDR2 is FQNEAQ. After removal of 1 base from V and 5 bases from J, the junction contained 7 bases not matched to a gene. CDR3 in amino acids: CASSLDVGGRETQYF. CDR3 DNA sequence: TGTGCCAGCAGCTTAGACGTGGGAGGGCGGGAGACCCAGTACTTC.

The chain joins TRBV9 to TRBJ2-2; TRBD2 agrees at 8 bases. CDR1 is SGDLS and CDR2 is YYNGEE in the germline V gene. This CDR3 is built from 16 residues. The V and J ends lost 0 bases and 4 bases, in that order; junction bases with no gene match: 5. In DNA form, the CDR3 reads TGTGCCAGCAGCGTAGTCAAGAGCGGGAGCACCGGGGAGCTGTTTTTT. Amino acid sequence: CASSVVKSGSTGELFF.

The chain carries TRBV30 and TRBJ1-6, with TRBD1 as a possible D gene (5 bases). V was trimmed by 2 bases and J by 6 bases, leaving 14 bases between them. Germline CDR1 is GTSNPN and CDR2 is SVGIG (reference sequence). The length of the CDR3 is 15 residues. The CDR3 protein is CAWSLGGKSNSPLHF. The CDR3 nucleotides are TGTGCCTGGAGTCTCGGGGGAAAATCTAATTCACCCCTCCACTTT.

The J gene is TRBJ2-3, the V gene TRBV10-2; a weak D match, TRBD2 (5 bases). Per the germline V gene, CDR1 is WSHSY and CDR2 is SAAADI. V lost 8 bases and J 6 bases, leaving 15 bases between the germline ends. The CDR3 consists of 13 residues. The chain's CDR3 is CASRGSGFDTQYF. The DNA for the CDR3 is TGCGCCAGCCGAGGGTCGGGGTTCGATACGCAGTATTTT.

This rearrangement joins TRBV18 to TRBJ2-5; 7 nucleotides agree with TRBD2. The CDR3 runs 19 residues. Germline lookup yields CDR1 KGHSH and CDR2 LQKENI. Germline trimming cut 1 base from V and 5 bases from J; bases unmatched to any gene: 19. In DNA form, the CDR3 reads TGTGCCAGCTCACCACGGCCTCTAGCGGACGCTAGTTACAAGGAGACCCAGTACTTC. Encoded protein: CASSPRPLADASYKETQYF.

The chain has TRBV9 and TRBJ2-6; 8 positions agree with TRBD1. The CDR3 consists of 18 residues. Germline assignment: CDR1 SGDLS and CDR2 YYNGEE. V trimming: 2 bases; J trimming: 4 bases; junction bases outside the gene matches: 11. CDR3 nucleotide sequence: TGTGCCAGCAGCGTCAGCGCTCAGGGGGCAGCAGGGGCCAACGTCCTGACTTTC. It encodes CASSVSAQGAAGANVLTF.

This chain joins TRBV18 and TRBJ2-7; D possibly corresponds to TRBD1 (5 bases). Between the trimmed V and J ends, which lost 2 bases and 0 bases, there was a span of 11 bases. Per germline, CDR1 KGHSH and CDR2 LQKENI. This CDR3 comprises 15 residues. DNA of the CDR3: TGTGCCAGCTCACCAGTACAGGCGAGCTCCTACGAGCAGTACTTC. This sequence encodes CASSPVQASSYEQYF. The complete variable domain, with remaining parts taken from reference TRBV18 and TRBJ2-7, reads NAGVMQNPRHLVRRRGQEARLRCSPMKGHSHVYWYRQLPEEGLKFMVYLQKENIIDESGMPKERFSAEFPKEGPSILRIQQVVRGDSAAYFCASSPVQASSYEQYFGPGTRLTVT.

This chain connects TRBV9 to TRBJ2-1, with D tentatively TRBD1 (5 bases). The CDR3 runs 17 residues. CDR1 is SGDLS, CDR2 YYNGEE, per germline. Trimming cost V 1 base and J 8 bases, with 22 bases left between them. The CDR3 coding sequence is TGTGCCAGCAGCGTAAGCCCCCCGGGTAGGGGTCCCGATGAGCAGTTCTTC. Translating it yields CASSVSPPGRGPDEQFF.

This chain joins TRBV28 and TRBJ1-4; TRBD1 matches 10 bases. Trimming removed 7 bases from V and 5 bases from J; junction bases left unmatched: 7. CDR3 length equals 15 residues. CDR1 and CDR2 from the germline V gene are MDHEN and SYDVKM. The chain's CDR3 is CASTRPGQGNEKLFF. CDR3 DNA sequence: TGTGCCAGCACCCGCCCGGGACAGGGGAATGAAAAACTGTTTTTT.

The chain links TRBV4-3 to TRBJ1-3; no reliable D call. V lost 0 bases, J lost 1 base, and 13 bases lay in between. Germline assignment: CDR1 LGHNA and CDR2 YSLEER. This CDR3 is built from 17 residues. The CDR3 DNA reads TGCGCCAGCAGCCAAGATCACATTGTGCTGTCTGGAAACACCATATATTTT. As protein: CASSQDHIVLSGNTIYF.

The CDR3 DNA follows: TGTGCCAGCAGCCAAGGGCGGACTAGCGGGAAGGACTTCTCTGGGGCCAACGTCCTGACTTTC. Its protein is CASSQGRTSGKDFSGANVLTF. The rearrangement links TRBV14 to TRBJ2-6; 12 positions match TRBD2. There are 21 residues in the CDR3. In germline, CDR1 is SGHDN, CDR2 FVKESK. Germline trimming cut 1 base from V and 0 bases from J; bases unmatched to any gene: 10.